This T cell receptor beta chain derives from a study of monozygotic twins with inflammatory bowel disease (dated by TCRdb to between 2018 and 2021). For the wider study: The complete study included 30 or so monozygotic twin pairs: 19 IBD-discordant Danish pairs and nine German pairs, of which four were IBD-concordant and five were IBD-discordant. Each individual had, on average, about 151 000 unique TCRalpha sequences and 181 000 unique TCRbeta sequences available for analysis. The search for disease-associated traits relied mainly on comparing IBD patients with their genetically identical healthy co-twins within discordant pairs.

Overall results and qualifications from the work: Repertoire similarity did not differ between concordant and discordant twins, possibly due to limited statistical power. Different T cell subtypes could not be distinguished in the analysis. Background noise and inter-individual variability may have been introduced into the repertoires by the differing immunosuppressive treatments among patients. The results gave no support for a single strong signal or clonotype linked to IBD. A decrease in TCRbeta repertoire diversity, as measured by inverse Simpson index, was observed in IBD patients compared with their healthy co-twins. Compared with healthy twins, IBD patients had fewer clonotypes in common with other individuals, a difference most pronounced in patients showing signs of disease activity.

The germline V gene encodes CDR1 SNHLY and CDR2 FYNNEI. The CDR3 runs 15 amino acids, cysteine and phenylalanine included. DNA for this receptor is not on file. As to this clonotype: The specificity of this receptor is unknown.

From each donor, an approximately 2.4 ml peripheral blood sample was drawn into PAXgene tubes and stored at -80 degrees C. Without T cell sorting, total RNA was isolated from whole blood using the PAXgene blood miRNA kit on an automated QIAcube. Peripheral blood from monozygotic twin pairs concordant or discordant for inflammatory bowel disease was subjected to deep TCRalpha and TCRbeta repertoire profiling with unique molecular barcoding. Smoking habits were recorded for all twin pairs, with individuals classified as current, former or never smokers. The library relied on 5' RACE. The input for every TCR library was approximately 3,500 ng of total RNA. For each sample, cDNA was synthesized in eight separate reactions using SMARTScribe reverse transcriptase. Unique molecular identifiers containing a 6-nucleotide sample barcode were introduced through template switching during cDNA synthesis. Amplification of TCRalpha and TCRbeta cDNA involved two nested PCRs of approximately 16 and 9 cycles, and each PCR was followed by bead purification. Before amplification, cDNA was treated with uracil DNA-glycosylase and purified using the QIAquick PCR purification kit. The second PCR was the step at which Illumina TruSeq-compatible adapters and sample-specific barcodes were added. Library quality and concentration were checked on TapeStation and Qubit, and libraries were pooled at about 4.9 ng each. The pooled libraries were sequenced with 2 x 100 bp reads and custom sequencing primers on an Illumina HiSeq2500 single-index Rapid Run. The original methods were these. MiGEC version 1.2.6 was used for UMI-based consensus assembly, which corrected PCR and sequencing errors. MiXCR version 2.1.1 was used to carry out V(D)J alignment, clonotype assembly and CDR3 extraction. To normalise gene usage, clonotype sharing and MAIT/NKT TCR abundance, the analysis used the top 1000, 10 000 and 20 000 clonotypes per sample. After downsampling to 27 000 UMIs, diversity was calculated as the inverse Simpson index using the vegan R package. Paired Mann-Whitney U tests on discordant twin pairs were used, with Benjamini-Hochberg multiple-testing correction. TCRdb reprocessed the reads and provides one entry for every CDR3 protein sequence; no DNA is given. TCRdb, not the authors, supplied the V and J calls. In this sample's table one finds 350,000 to 500,000 distinct CDR3 sequences. About 2.3% of the sample belongs to the ten largest clones.

This sequence was found in a human donor with ulcerative colitis or Crohn's disease, or a healthy co-twin of an affected twin (not recorded which). The specimen was blood. The V and J segments used are TRBV2 and TRBJ2-5; TCRdb picks TRBD2, but there is no DNA to check that call. The CDR3 here reads CASSLTSFPQETQYF.